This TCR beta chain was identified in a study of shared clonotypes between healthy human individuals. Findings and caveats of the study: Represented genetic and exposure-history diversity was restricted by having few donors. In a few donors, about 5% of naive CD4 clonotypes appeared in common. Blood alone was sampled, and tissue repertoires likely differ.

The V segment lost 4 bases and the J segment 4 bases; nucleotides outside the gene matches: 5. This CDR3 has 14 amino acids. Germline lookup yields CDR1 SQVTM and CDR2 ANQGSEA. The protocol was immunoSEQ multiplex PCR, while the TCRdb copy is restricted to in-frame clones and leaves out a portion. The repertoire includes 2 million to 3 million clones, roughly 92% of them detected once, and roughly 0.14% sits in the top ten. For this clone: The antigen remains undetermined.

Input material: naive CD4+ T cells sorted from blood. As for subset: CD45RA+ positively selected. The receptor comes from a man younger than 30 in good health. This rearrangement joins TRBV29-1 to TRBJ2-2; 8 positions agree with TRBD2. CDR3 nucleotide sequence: TGCAGCGTTGCGCCGGGAGGGGCCACCGGGGAGCTGTTTTTT. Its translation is CSVAPGGATGELFF.